The rows below give T cell receptor beta chains drawn from one sample of a study of regulatory T cells in long-lasting Graves disease. TCRdb re-derived calls from the multiplex PCR reads in MiXCR, one entry per CDR3 protein. The table has roughly 420,000 distinct CDR3 sequences, around 15% seen once. These data were also filed under a second study, of T cells in Graves' hyperthyroidism and ophthalmopathy.

This specimen was peripheral blood mononuclear cells (PBMCs), taken at new diagnosis, from a patient treated with antithyroid drugs. These receptors all come from a woman under 30 with Graves disease. Both conserved end residues are part of each CDR3. The order of the fields is J gene, clone size, V gene, D gene, CDR3 DNA, CDR3 protein. A D gene is named only where the DNA matches it firmly. Some rows mark clone size as missing; the rest say once, few, many or name a class of expanded clone.

TRBJ1-5	few	TRBV6-1	TRBD1	TGTGCCAGCAGTACCCGGACAGGCGTTAGCAATCAGCCCCAGCATTTT	CASSTRTGVSNQPQHF
TRBJ2-1	many	TRBV5-1	TRBD1	TGCGCCAGCAGCTTGGATGCGACAGGGGGCTACAATGAGCAGTTCTTC	CASSLDATGGYNEQFF
TRBJ1-2	-	TRBV20-1	-	TGCAGTGCCCCAGGACGTCTGCGCTATGGCTACACCTTC	CSAPGRLRYGYTF
TRBJ2-7	-	TRBV29-1	-	TGCAGCGTTGAAGGGCCTGGGATGGCCTACGAGCAGTACTTC	CSVEGPGMAYEQYF
TRBJ2-7	many	TRBV6-1	TRBD2	TGTGCCAGCAGTCCCGGGACTAGCGGGTTCTACCTATTAGAGCAGTACTTC	CASSPGTSGFYLLEQYF
TRBJ2-7	few	TRBV29-1	TRBD2	TGCAGCGTTAAAACTAGCGGGAGTTACGAGCAGTACTTC	CSVKTSGSYEQYF
TRBJ2-3	many	TRBV18	-	TGTGCCAGCTCACCACGGACAGACGCAGATACGCAGTATTTT	CASSPRTDADTQYF
TRBJ2-2	many	TRBV20-1	-	TGCAGTGCTAGAGTCTCCAGGGCCATCACCGGGGAGCTGTTTTTT	CSARVSRAITGELFF
TRBJ2-2	many	TRBV3-1	-	TGTGCCAGCAGCCAAGCCAGGCAATACACCGGGGAGCTGTTTTTT	CASSQARQYTGELFF
TRBJ1-5	many	TRBV28	-	TGTGCCAGCAGTCCCCGGTCAGGCCGATATAGCAATCAGCCCCAGCATTTT	CASSPRSGRYSNQPQHF
TRBJ2-7	many	TRBV28	-	TGTGCCAGCACCACCCGGTTTAACCCCTACGAGCAGTACTTC	CASTTRFNPYEQYF
TRBJ2-1	few	TRBV7-9	-	TGTGCCAGCAGCTTAGGACTATACCAGGGGGAGCAGTTCTTC	CASSLGLYQGEQFF
TRBJ2-7	many	TRBV7-9	TRBD2	TGTGCCAGCAGCACCCCCCCCGGGCTAGCGGGAGTGGCGTCCTACGAGCAGTACTTC	CASSTPPGLAGVASYEQYF
TRBJ2-7	many	TRBV6-2/TRBV6-3	-	TGTGCCAGCAGCCCCCAGGGAGGAGAGCAGTACTTC	CASSPQGGEQYF
TRBJ2-1	many	TRBV6-2/TRBV6-3	TRBD2	TGTGCCAGCAGTCACCGTACCGGACTAGCGGGTCCCGGTCCCAATGAGCAGTTCTTC	CASSHRTGLAGPGPNEQFF
TRBJ2-1	-	TRBV5-1	TRBD2	TGCGCCAGCAGCCTAACGGGACTAGCGGGTATCAATGAGCAGTTCTTC	CASSLTGLAGINEQFF
TRBJ2-1	many	TRBV24-1	TRBD1	TGTGCCACCAGTGAGACAGGGGGCGTAAACAATGAGCAGTTCTTC	CATSETGGVNNEQFF
TRBJ2-5	-	TRBV5-1	TRBD1	TGCGCCAGCAGCTTTGGACAGGGGGTGCTAGAGACCCAGTACTTC	CASSFGQGVLETQYF
TRBJ2-7	-	TRBV7-2	-	TGTGCCAGCAGCTTATTGGCCGACAGGTGGAATACCTACGAGCAGTACTTC	CASSLLADRWNTYEQYF
TRBJ2-5	-	TRBV25-1	-	TGTGCCAGCAGTTTGGGAGGAGGGGAAGAGACCCAGTACTTC	CASSLGGGEETQYF
TRBJ2-3	many	TRBV18	-	TGTGCCAGCAGCCCCCAACCCAGCACAGATACGCAGTATTTT	CASSPQPSTDTQYF
TRBJ2-7	-	TRBV28	TRBD2	TGTGCCAGCAGTCCCCGGGGTAGCGGGAGTCTCTACGAGCAGTACTTC	CASSPRGSGSLYEQYF
TRBJ2-7	many	TRBV20-1	-	TGCAGTGCTAATCACCCGGGAGAAGCTTCCTACGAGCAGTACTTC	CSANHPGEASYEQYF
TRBJ2-7	many	TRBV5-6	-	TGTGCCAGCACCGAGGGACTCTCTTGGGAGCAGTACTTC	CASTEGLSWEQYF
TRBJ2-7	-	TRBV7-2	-	TGTGCCAGCAGCCAGGATTTGGGCTCCGAGCAGTACTTC	CASSQDLGSEQYF
TRBJ1-6	many	TRBV6-5	-	TGTGCCAGCAGTTCCTTGTCCTATAATTCACCCCTCCACTTT	CASSSLSYNSPLHF
TRBJ1-1	-	TRBV6-1	-	TGTGCCAGCACGACAGTCATATGGAACACTGAAGCTTTCTTT	CASTTVIWNTEAFF
TRBJ2-1	many	TRBV6-1	-	TGTGCCAGCAGGAGGACCAACTCCTACAATGAGCAGTTCTTC	CASRRTNSYNEQFF
TRBJ2-7	many	TRBV13	-	TGTGCCAGCAGCTTAGCGTTCGCCTACGAGCAGTACTTC	CASSLAFAYEQYF
TRBJ2-3	-	TRBV7-7	TRBD2	TGTGCTAGCAGCTTACGCCTAGCGGGAGGGCCTAGCACAGATACGCAGTATTTT	CASSLRLAGGPSTDTQYF
TRBJ2-7	few	TRBV7-9	-	TGTGCCAGCAGCCCATACGGCAGACCCTCCTACGAGCAGTACTTC	CASSPYGRPSYEQYF
TRBJ2-3	many	TRBV30	TRBD2	TGTGCCTGGAGTCGGTCTAGCGGTAGCACAGATACGCAGTATTTT	CAWSRSSGSTDTQYF
TRBJ1-2	few	TRBV19	-	TGTGCCAGTAGTGCCGCAGGGGACACTAACTATGGCTACACCTTC	CASSAAGDTNYGYTF
TRBJ2-7	many	TRBV5-1	-	TGCGCCAGCAGCTTGATGGGGGACGCCTACGAGCAGTACTTC	CASSLMGDAYEQYF
TRBJ1-5	many	TRBV30	-	TGTGCCTGGAGTATAGGCGAAGGACGTTCGCCCCAGCATTTT	CAWSIGEGRSPQHF